The next 29 T cell receptor beta chains were all read from a single sample in a study of blood T cells in healthy people across ages. The use of a sample-barcoded 5' primer and a J-beta primer mix characterized a second PCR of 7 to 11 cycles. One entry per CDR3 protein results from TCRdb running MiXCR on the 5' RACE reads. The sample consists of 630,000 or so distinct CDR3 sequences, around 32% of them appearing once. The sample was blood. Every receptor here comes from a woman aged 80 or over in good health.

This clonotype appeared a few times. The rearrangement links TRBV5-1 to TRBJ1-2; D unresolved. This CDR3 region has 12 residues. The germline V and J ends were trimmed by 4 bases and 8 bases, with 12 bases remaining between them. The germline gives CDR1 SGHRS, CDR2 YFSETQ. CDR3 in DNA: TGCGCCAGCAGCCCCAGGATCGGCGGCTACACCTTC. It is translated as CASSPRIGGYTF.

This clonotype was seen more than once but under ten times. It may be a read error: a sequence one base away is much more abundant. The chain has TRBV20-1 and TRBJ2-5; D might be TRBD1 (5 bases). Germline V gene lookup returns CDR1 DFQATT and CDR2 SNEGSKA (reference sequence). V was pared by 7 bases and J by 11 bases, with 23 bases between. The CDR3 is 13 residues long. CDR3 nucleotide sequence: TGCAGTGTCCATCCTACCTCAGGGTATGAGCAGTACTTC. Residues: CSVHPTSGYEQYF.

This clonotype has at least ten counts. J is TRBJ2-1 and V is TRBV10-3; 8 positions match TRBD1. Germline CDR1 is ENHRY and CDR2 is SYGVKD. There are 12 residues in the CDR3. With 7 bases clipped from V and 7 bases from J, the junction kept 3 bases outside the gene matches. The DNA of the CDR3 is TGTGCCATCACTGACAGGGGTAATGAGCAGTTCTTC. It is translated as CAITDRGNEQFF.

This clonotype appeared many times. The chain links TRBV6-6 to TRBJ2-7; 9 bases map to TRBD1. The length of the CDR3 is 16 residues. V lost 5 bases, J lost 2 bases, and 10 bases stayed unmatched. CDR1 is MNHNY, CDR2 SVGAGI, per germline (reference sequence). The CDR3 spells CASSTPGQGSTYEQYF. The DNA of the CDR3 is TGTGCCAGCAGTACTCCGGGACAGGGATCTACCTACGAGCAGTACTTC.

Regarding this clonotype: One base away lies a much larger clone, so this may be a sequencing read error. The chain uses TRBV5-1 and TRBJ2-3, with no clear D. The germline V gene has CDR1 SGHRS and CDR2 YFSETQ. The CDR3 totals 13 residues. The CDR3 DNA reads TGCGCCAGCAGCTTGGACTGGGAAGATGCGCAGTATTTT. Translation: CASSLDWEDAQYF.

Many counts were recorded for this clonotype. The gene calls are TRBV20-1 and TRBJ1-4; TRBD1 might be the D (5 bases). V lost 3 bases to trimming and J lost 5 bases, with 13 bases between them. This CDR3 spans 14 amino acids. From germline, CDR1 is DFQATT and CDR2 SNEGSKA (reference sequence). As DNA, the CDR3 is TGCAGTGCTAGTCTTGGGGCGGCAAATGAAAAACTGTTTTTT. Translating it yields CSASLGAANEKLFF.

The table lists this clonotype with many counts. The rearrangement uses TRBV28 and TRBJ2-4; D unclear. Germline lookup yields CDR1 MDHEN and CDR2 SYDVKM. Trimming removed 2 bases at V and 0 bases at J, with 11 bases between. The CDR3 is made up of 16 amino acids. The CDR3 spells CASSLDWNLAKNIQYF. The CDR3 DNA follows: TGTGCCAGCAGTTTAGACTGGAACCTAGCCAAAAACATTCAGTACTTC.

This clonotype was detected only once. The junction departs from germline at one end; a sequencing error may be responsible. This sequence joins TRBV20-1 and TRBJ1-1; a weak D match, TRBD1 (6 bases). CDR1 and CDR2 (germline): DFQATT, SNEGSKA (reference sequence). CDR3 size: 13 residues. The CDR3 is CSASHRENAEAFF. For the CDR3, the DNA is TGCAGTGCTAGCCACAGGGAGAACGCTGAAGCTTTCTTT.

This clonotype occurred many times. This chain connects TRBV20-1 to TRBJ2-3; TRBD1 might be the D (6 bases). CDR1 and CDR2 from the germline V gene are DFQATT and SNEGSKA (reference sequence). Trimming took 5 bases from V and 4 from J, leaving 19 bases between them. The CDR3 length is 15 residues. The CDR3 nucleotides read TGCAGTGCTGGGGGAGTTGGGCAGGGGTCAGATACGCAGTATTTT. Amino acids: CSAGGVGQGSDTQYF.

As concerns this clonotype: One base away lies a much larger clone, so this may be a sequencing read error. The gene calls are TRBV6-1 and TRBJ2-5; weak D call: TRBD1 (6 bases). CDR3 length equals 14 residues. Germline CDR1 is MNHNS and CDR2 is SASEGT. The CDR3 here is CAGSDGDNQETQYF. The DNA for the CDR3 is TGTGCCGGCAGTGACGGGGACAACCAAGAGACCCAGTACTTC.

About this clonotype: One base away lies a much larger clone, so this may be a sequencing read error. This chain joins TRBV29-1 and TRBJ2-7; D gene ambiguous. The CDR3 loop spans 8 amino acids. CDR1 and CDR2 from the germline V gene are SQVTM and ANQGSEA. Trimming removed 3 bases from V and 7 bases from J, with 1 base in between. The CDR3 bases are TGCAGCGTTGAGGAGCAGTACTTC. Translated, it gives CSVEEQYF.

This chain uses TRBV28 with TRBJ1-3; D unclear. V was shortened by 6 bases and J by 5 bases, with 5 bases between the two germline ends. The CDR3 runs 11 residues. Germline V gives CDR1 MDHEN, CDR2 SYDVKM. CDR3 DNA sequence: TGTGCCAGCAGGGGGAGAAACACCATATATTTT. Its translation: CASRGRNTIYF. The variable domain in full, with the rest retrieved from reference TRBV28 and TRBJ1-3, is DVKVTQSSRYLVKRTGEKVFLECVQDMDHENMFWYRQDPGLGLRLIYFSYDVKMKEKGDIPEGYSVSREKKERFSLILESASTNQTSMYLCASRGRNTIYFGEGSWLTVV.

This clonotype was seen many times. CDR3 nucleotide sequence: TGCGCCAGCAGCTTTCGGCGGGGGGACAGGGGACACGAGCAGTACTTC. This gives the protein CASSFRRGDRGHEQYF. The chain recombines TRBV5-1 with TRBJ2-7, with TRBD1 matching over 10 bases. Germline V lookup: CDR1 SGHRS, CDR2 YFSETQ. The CDR3 contains 16 residues. After removal of 2 bases from V and 5 bases from J, the junction contained 10 bases not matched to a gene. Full variable domain (rest looked up from reference TRBV5-1 and TRBJ2-7): KAGVTQTPRYLIKTRGQQVTLSCSPISGHRSVSWYQQTPGQGLQFLFEYFSETQRNKGNFPGRFSGRQFSNSRSEMNVSTLELGDSALYLCASSFRRGDRGHEQYFGPGTRLTVT.

Only a few counts were recorded for this clonotype. This rearrangement joins TRBV27 to TRBJ1-1; no firm D call. Trimming pared 3 bases from V and 5 bases from J, leaving 13 bases between. Germline V gene sequence: CDR1 MNHEY, CDR2 SMNVEV (reference sequence). The CDR3 consists of 14 residues. The CDR3 loop reads CASSFTGSRTEAFF. CDR3 DNA: TGTGCCAGCAGTTTTACGGGGTCAAGGACTGAAGCTTTCTTT.

This clonotype was detected ten times or more. The chain has TRBV7-9 and TRBJ2-5; D is perhaps TRBD2 (6 bases). This CDR3 comprises 12 residues. The germline V gene encodes CDR1 SEHNR and CDR2 FQNEAQ (reference sequence). The V end was cut by 0 bases, the J end by 12 bases, with 11 bases between. CDR3 region: CASSLAEGAEYF. In nucleotides, the CDR3 is TGTGCCAGCAGCTTAGCGGAGGGAGCAGAGTACTTC.

This clonotype was observed at least ten times. Here the CDR3 reads CASSLEGVGYNEQFF. Written as DNA, the CDR3 is TGCGCCAGCAGCTTGGAAGGGGTGGGTTACAATGAGCAGTTCTTC. This chain connects TRBV5-1 to TRBJ2-1, with D maybe TRBD1 (5 bases). The CDR3 totals 15 residues. CDR1 is SGHRS and CDR2 is YFSETQ in the germline V gene. V was shortened by 0 bases and J by 4 bases, with 11 bases between the two germline ends.

This chain joins TRBV4-2 and TRBJ2-4; no definite D call. V shed 0 bases and J shed 2 bases, with 5 bases lying between them. This CDR3 spans 14 amino acids. CDR1 and CDR2 from the germline V gene are LGHNA and YNFKEQ. Here the CDR3 DNA reads TGTGCCAGCAGCCAAGAGACCCCCAAAAACATTCAGTACTTC. This translates into CASSQETPKNIQYF.

A few counts support this clonotype. J is TRBJ2-6 and V is TRBV30, with D possibly being TRBD2 (6 bases). Per germline, CDR1 GTSNPN and CDR2 SVGIG (reference sequence). Between the trimmed V and J ends, which lost 3 bases and 2 bases, there was a span of 14 bases. The CDR3 spans 16 residues. The CDR3 spells CAWRGFRGTGANVLTF. CDR3 DNA: TGTGCCTGGAGAGGATTTCGGGGGACTGGGGCCAACGTCCTGACTTTC.

J is TRBJ2-3 and V is TRBV20-1; 8 bases agree with TRBD2. The CDR3 totals 16 residues. Trimming removed 6 bases from V and 1 base from J; junction bases left unmatched: 12. The germline CDR1 and CDR2 sequences are DFQATT and SNEGSKA (reference sequence). In nucleotides, the CDR3 is TGCAGTGCCCCGGGGTGGGCGACTAGCGGCACAGATACGCAGTATTTT. Encoded protein: CSAPGWATSGTDTQYF.

The rearrangement joins TRBV5-1 to TRBJ1-4; 9 nucleotides match TRBD1. CDR1 is SGHRS and CDR2 is YFSETQ in the germline V gene. Trimming cost V 4 bases and J 8 bases; bases outside gene matches: 6. The CDR3 spans 14 residues. CDR3 sequence reads: CASSRGQGDEKLFF. The CDR3 bases are TGCGCCAGCAGCCGGGGACAGGGAGACGAAAAACTGTTTTTT.

This clonotype was found many times. This chain connects TRBV9 to TRBJ2-6, with a weak D call TRBD1 (6 bases). This CDR3 spans 16 amino acids. Looked up from germline, CDR1 is SGDLS and CDR2 is YYNGEE. V was clipped by 0 bases and J by 2 bases, with 9 bases between them. CDR3 nucleotides: TGTGCCAGCAGCGTAGCTCGGACAGCTGGGGCCAACGTCCTGACTTTC. Its protein product is CASSVARTAGANVLTF.

The table lists this clonotype with a few counts. This sequence joins TRBV24-1 and TRBJ1-1; D remains ambiguous. The CDR3 runs 15 residues. Germline V gene lookup returns CDR1 KGHDR and CDR2 SFDVKD. V was shortened by 7 bases and J by 3 bases, with 17 bases between the two germline ends. Here the CDR3 DNA reads TGTGCCACCAGCCCAGAATCCCTCATGGACACTGAAGCTTTCTTT. Translation gives CATSPESLMDTEAFF.

CDR3 protein: CASTQGRVNYGYTF. CDR3 DNA sequence: TGTGCCAGCACCCAGGGGCGGGTCAACTATGGCTACACCTTC. The rearrangement uses TRBV21-1 and TRBJ1-2; the DNA was not used to check the table's D call, TRBD1. TRBV21-1 is described as a pseudogene. The length of the CDR3 is 14 residues.

Many counts were recorded for this clonotype. The rearrangement joins TRBV20-1 to TRBJ2-1; D unclear. V was cut by 0 bases and J by 3 bases, with 15 bases left in between. CDR3 length: 16 residues. Germline V gene data show CDR1 as DFQATT and CDR2 as SNEGSKA (reference sequence). The CDR3 nucleotides read TGCAGTGCTAGAGAATGGGCGGAAGACTTCTACAATGAGCAGTTCTTC. This codes for CSAREWAEDFYNEQFF.

The chain couples TRBV27 to TRBJ2-7; 9 bases are a match to TRBD2. J lost 6 bases, V lost 3 bases, and 9 bases had no gene match. This CDR3 is 15 amino acids long. The V gene's germline CDR1 is MNHEY and CDR2 SMNVEV (reference sequence). The CDR3 sequence is CASSFSGGVRREQYF. CDR3 nucleotide sequence: TGTGCCAGCAGTTTTAGCGGGGGTGTCCGTCGCGAGCAGTACTTC.

The gene calls are TRBV7-2 and TRBJ2-5, with a tentative D call TRBD1 (6 bases). Trimming cost V 5 bases and J 5 bases, with 15 bases left between them. CDR3 length equals 14 residues. CDR1 and CDR2 from the germline V gene are SGHTA and FQGNSA. Here the CDR3 DNA reads TGTGCCAGCAGCCCCCAGTGGGGGCGGGAGACCCAGTACTTC. Residues: CASSPQWGRETQYF.

Of note for this clonotype: An end of the junction does not agree with germline; a read error may underlie this. The rearrangement joins TRBV7-8 to TRBJ2-7, with a possible D match to TRBD1 (6 bases). CDR1 and CDR2 (germline): SGHVS, FQNEAQ. The CDR3 consists of 15 residues. CDR3 sequence reads: CASSAQGLSSYGQYF. CDR3 DNA sequence: TGTGCCAGCAGCGCGCAGGGGCTGAGCTCCTACGGGCAGTACTTC.

V and J are TRBV27 and TRBJ2-3; 7 bases match TRBD1. The CDR3 runs to 14 residues. Losses at the gene ends were 5 bases for V and 6 bases for J; bases not matched to a gene: 8. The V gene's germline CDR1 is MNHEY and CDR2 SMNVEV (reference sequence). The CDR3 loop is CASSLWTGLDTQYF. CDR3 bases: TGTGCCAGCAGTCTCTGGACAGGCCTGGATACGCAGTATTTT.

In nucleotides, the CDR3 is TGTGCCAGCAGTTCGTCCGACTATGATACGCAGTATTTT. Residues: CASSSSDYDTQYF. The chain uses TRBV28 and TRBJ2-3; the D gene is possibly TRBD2 (5 bases). Germline V CDR1 and CDR2: MDHEN, SYDVKM. This CDR3 comprises 13 residues. Trimming cost V 4 bases and J 6 bases, with 11 bases left between them.